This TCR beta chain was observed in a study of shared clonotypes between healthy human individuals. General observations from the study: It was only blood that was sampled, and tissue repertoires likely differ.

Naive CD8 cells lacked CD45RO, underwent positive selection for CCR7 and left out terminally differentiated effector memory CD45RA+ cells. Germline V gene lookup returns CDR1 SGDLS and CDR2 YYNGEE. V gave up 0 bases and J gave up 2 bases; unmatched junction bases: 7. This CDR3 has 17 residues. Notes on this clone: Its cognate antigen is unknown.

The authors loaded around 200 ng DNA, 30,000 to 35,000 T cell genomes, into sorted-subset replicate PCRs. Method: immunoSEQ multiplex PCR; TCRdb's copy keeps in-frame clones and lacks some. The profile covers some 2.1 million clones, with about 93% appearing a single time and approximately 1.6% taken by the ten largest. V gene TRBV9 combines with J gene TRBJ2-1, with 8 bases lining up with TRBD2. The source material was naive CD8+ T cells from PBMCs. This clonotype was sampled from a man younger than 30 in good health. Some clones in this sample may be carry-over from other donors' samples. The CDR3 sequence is CASSVAITSGAYNEQFF. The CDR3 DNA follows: TGTGCCAGCAGCGTAGCTATCACTAGCGGAGCCTACAATGAGCAGTTCTTC.